What follows is one T cell receptor beta chain and its context. Its target is not known. UMI-tagged TRB cDNA libraries were built via 5' RACE. TCRdb re-called the 5' RACE reads and shows each CDR3 protein once, DNA omitted. The clone table shows some 130,000 distinct CDR3 sequences, with the ten largest holding 0.45% to 0.6%. The sorting of each CD8+ T cell subset was done in triplicate, at 250,000 to 300,000 cells each. CD45RO-CCR7+CD27+CD95- defined naive CD8+ T cells. This CDR3 is built from 13 residues. CDR1 is MDHEN and CDR2 is SYDVKM in the germline V gene. The source of the sample is a study of CXCR3-negative and CXCR3-positive naive CD8 T cells. The study, taken as a whole, reports: Naive subsets were similarly diverse, while memory CD8+ repertoires were much less diverse.

The clonotype originates from a human donor in good health. Some clones in this sample may be carry-over from other donors' samples. Sequencing input: naive CXCR3- CD8+ T cells from blood. Subset in this sample: CD45RO-CCR7+CD27+CD95- naive CD8+ T cells lacking CXCR3 (TNR3-). This chain connects TRBV28 to TRBJ2-7. The CDR3 protein is CASSFSATYEQYF.